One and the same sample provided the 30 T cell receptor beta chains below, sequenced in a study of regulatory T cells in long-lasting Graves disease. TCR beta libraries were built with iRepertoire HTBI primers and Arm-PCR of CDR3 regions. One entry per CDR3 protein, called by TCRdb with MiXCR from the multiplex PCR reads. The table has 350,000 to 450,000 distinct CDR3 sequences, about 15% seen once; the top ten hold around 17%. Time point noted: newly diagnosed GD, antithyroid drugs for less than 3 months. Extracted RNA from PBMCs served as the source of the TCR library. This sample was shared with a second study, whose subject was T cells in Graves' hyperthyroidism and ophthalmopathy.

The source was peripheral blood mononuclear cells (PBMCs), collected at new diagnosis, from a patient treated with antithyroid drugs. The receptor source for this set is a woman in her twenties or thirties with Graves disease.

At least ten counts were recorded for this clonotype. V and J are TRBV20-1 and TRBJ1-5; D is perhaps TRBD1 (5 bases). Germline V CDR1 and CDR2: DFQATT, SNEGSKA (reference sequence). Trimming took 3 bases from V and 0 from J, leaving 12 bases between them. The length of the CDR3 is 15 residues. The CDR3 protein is CSASPGRDSNQPQHF. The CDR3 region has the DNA TGCAGTGCTAGTCCCGGCAGGGATAGCAATCAGCCCCAGCATTTT.

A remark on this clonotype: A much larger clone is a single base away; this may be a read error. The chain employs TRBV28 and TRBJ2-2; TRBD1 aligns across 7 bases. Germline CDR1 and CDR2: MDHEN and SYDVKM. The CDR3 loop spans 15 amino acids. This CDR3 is CAGSRGGQGIGELFF. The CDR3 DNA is TGTGCCGGCAGTCGAGGGGGCCAAGGGATCGGGGAGCTGTTTTTT.

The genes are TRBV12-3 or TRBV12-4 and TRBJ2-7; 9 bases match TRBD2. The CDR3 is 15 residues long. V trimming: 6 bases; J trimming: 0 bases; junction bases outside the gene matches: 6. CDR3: CASSGTSQSSYEQYF. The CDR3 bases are TGTGCCAGCAGCGGGACTAGCCAGAGCTCCTACGAGCAGTACTTC.

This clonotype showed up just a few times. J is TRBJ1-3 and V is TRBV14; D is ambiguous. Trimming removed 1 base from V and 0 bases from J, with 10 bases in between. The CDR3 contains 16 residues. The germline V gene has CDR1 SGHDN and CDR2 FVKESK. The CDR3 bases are TGTGCCAGCAGCCAAGTGTCGCGCATCTCTGGAAACACCATATATTTT. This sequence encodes CASSQVSRISGNTIYF.

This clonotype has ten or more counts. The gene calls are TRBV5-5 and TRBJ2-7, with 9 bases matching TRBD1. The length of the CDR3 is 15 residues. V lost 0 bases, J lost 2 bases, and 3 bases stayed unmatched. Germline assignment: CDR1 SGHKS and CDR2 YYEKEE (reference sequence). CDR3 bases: TGTGCCAGCAGCTTGGCCTACAGGGGGCCCTACGAGCAGTACTTC. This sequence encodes CASSLAYRGPYEQYF.

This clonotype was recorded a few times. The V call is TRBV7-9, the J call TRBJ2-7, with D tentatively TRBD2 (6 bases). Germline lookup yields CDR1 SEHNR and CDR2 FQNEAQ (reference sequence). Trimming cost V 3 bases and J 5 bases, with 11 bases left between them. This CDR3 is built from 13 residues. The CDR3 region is CASSFLTGDEQYF. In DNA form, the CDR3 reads TGTGCCAGCAGCTTTCTGACGGGAGACGAGCAGTACTTC.

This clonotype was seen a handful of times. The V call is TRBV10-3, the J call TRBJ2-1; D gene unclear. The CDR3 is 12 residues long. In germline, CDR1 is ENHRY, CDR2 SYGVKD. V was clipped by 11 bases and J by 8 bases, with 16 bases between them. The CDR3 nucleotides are TGTGCCTCTGCTATTGAAGAGGATGAGCAGTTCTTC. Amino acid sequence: CASAIEEDEQFF.

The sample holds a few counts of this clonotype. The CDR3 DNA reads as TGTGCCAGCAGCTCCTATAGCGAATACGAGCAGTACTTC. It is translated as CASSSYSEYEQYF. J is TRBJ2-7 and V is TRBV7-2; weak D call: TRBD2 (5 bases). Germline V CDR1 and CDR2: SGHTA, FQGNSA. This CDR3 contains 13 residues. V lost 4 bases and J 4 bases, leaving 11 bases between the germline ends.

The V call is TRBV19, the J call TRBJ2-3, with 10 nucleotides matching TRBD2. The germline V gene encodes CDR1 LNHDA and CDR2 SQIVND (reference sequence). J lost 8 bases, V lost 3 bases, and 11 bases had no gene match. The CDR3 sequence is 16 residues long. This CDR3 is CASSIRSLAGAGTQYF. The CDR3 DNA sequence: TGTGCCAGTAGTATCCGGTCGCTAGCGGGAGCCGGTACGCAGTATTTT.

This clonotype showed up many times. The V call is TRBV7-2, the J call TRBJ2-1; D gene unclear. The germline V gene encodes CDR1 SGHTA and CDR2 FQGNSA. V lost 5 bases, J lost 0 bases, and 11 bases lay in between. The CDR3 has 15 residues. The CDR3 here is CASSHGSLSYNEQFF. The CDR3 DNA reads TGTGCCAGCAGCCATGGGTCCCTCTCCTACAATGAGCAGTTCTTC.

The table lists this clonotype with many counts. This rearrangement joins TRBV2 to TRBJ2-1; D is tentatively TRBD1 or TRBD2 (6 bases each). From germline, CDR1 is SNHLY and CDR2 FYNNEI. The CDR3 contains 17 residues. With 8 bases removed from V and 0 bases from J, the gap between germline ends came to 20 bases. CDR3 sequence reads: CASGEAGEGSSYNEQFF. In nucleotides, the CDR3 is TGTGCCAGCGGGGAGGCAGGGGAAGGGAGCTCCTACAATGAGCAGTTCTTC.

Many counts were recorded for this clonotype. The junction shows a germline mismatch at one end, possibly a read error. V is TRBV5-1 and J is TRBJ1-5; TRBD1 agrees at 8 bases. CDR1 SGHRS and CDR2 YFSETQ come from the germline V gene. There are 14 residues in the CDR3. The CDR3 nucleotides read TGTGCCAGCAGTCCGGGACAGGGCAATCAGCCCCAGCATTTT. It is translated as CASSPGQGNQPQHF.

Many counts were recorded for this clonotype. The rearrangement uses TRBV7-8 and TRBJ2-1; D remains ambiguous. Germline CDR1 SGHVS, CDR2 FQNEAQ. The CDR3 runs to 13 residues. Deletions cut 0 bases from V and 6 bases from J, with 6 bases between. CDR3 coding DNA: TGTGCCAGCAGCTTAGCACCGGGCAATGAGCAGTTCTTC. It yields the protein CASSLAPGNEQFF.

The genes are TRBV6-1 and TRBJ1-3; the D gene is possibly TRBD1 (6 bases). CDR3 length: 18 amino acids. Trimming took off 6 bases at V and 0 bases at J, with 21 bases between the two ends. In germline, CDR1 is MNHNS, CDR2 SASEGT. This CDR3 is CASRRARQVAHSGNTIYF. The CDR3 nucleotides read TGTGCCAGCAGAAGAGCTCGACAGGTCGCGCACTCTGGAAACACCATATATTTT.

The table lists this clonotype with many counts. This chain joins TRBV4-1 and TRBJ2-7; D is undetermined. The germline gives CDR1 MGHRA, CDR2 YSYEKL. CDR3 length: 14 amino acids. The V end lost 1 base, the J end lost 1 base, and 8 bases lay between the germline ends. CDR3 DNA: TGCGCCAGCAGCCAAGTACCCAGGTCCTACGAGCAGTACTTC. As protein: CASSQVPRSYEQYF.

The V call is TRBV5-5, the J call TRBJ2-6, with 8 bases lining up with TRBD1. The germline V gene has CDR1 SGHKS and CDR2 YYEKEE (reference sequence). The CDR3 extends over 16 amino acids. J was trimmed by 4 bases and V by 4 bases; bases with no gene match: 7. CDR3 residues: CASSVQGAVGANVLTF. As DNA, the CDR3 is TGTGCCAGCAGCGTCCAGGGGGCGGTCGGGGCCAACGTCCTGACTTTC. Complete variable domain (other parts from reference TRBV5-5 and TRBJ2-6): DAGVTQSPTHLIKTRGQQVTLRCSPISGHKSVSWYQQVLGQGPQFIFQYYEKEERGRGNFPDRFSARQFPNYSSELNVNALLLGDSALYLCASSVQGAVGANVLTFGAGSRLTVL.

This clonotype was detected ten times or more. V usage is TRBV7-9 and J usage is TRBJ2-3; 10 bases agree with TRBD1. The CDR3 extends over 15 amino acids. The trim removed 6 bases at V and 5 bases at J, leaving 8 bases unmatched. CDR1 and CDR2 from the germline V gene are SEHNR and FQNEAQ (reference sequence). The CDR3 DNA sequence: TGTGCCAGCAGGAGGGGACAGGGGAGGAGAGATACGCAGTATTTT. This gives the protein CASRRGQGRRDTQYF.

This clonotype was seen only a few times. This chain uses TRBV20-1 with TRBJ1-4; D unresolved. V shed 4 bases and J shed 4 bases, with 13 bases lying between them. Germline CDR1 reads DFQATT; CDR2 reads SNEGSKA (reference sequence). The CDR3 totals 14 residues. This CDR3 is CSAIPLEINEKLFF. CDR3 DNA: TGCAGTGCTATCCCCTTGGAGATTAATGAAAAACTGTTTTTT.

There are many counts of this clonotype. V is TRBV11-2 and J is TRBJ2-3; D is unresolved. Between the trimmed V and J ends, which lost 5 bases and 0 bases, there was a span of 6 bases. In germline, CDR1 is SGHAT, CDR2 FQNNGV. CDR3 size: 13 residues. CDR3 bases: TGTGCCAGCAGCACCGACAGCACAGATACGCAGTATTTT. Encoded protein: CASSTDSTDTQYF. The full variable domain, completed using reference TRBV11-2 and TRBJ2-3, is EAGVAQSPRYKIIEKRQSVAFWCNPISGHATLYWYQQILGQGPKLLIQFQNNGVVDDSQLPKDRFSAERLKGVDSTLKIQPAKLEDSAVYLCASSTDSTDTQYFGPGTRLTVL.

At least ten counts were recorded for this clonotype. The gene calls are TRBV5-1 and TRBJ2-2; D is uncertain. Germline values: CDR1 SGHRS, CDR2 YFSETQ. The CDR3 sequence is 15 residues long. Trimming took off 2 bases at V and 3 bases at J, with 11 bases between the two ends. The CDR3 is CASSFMIGYTGELFF. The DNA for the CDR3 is TGCGCCAGCAGCTTTATGATCGGGTACACCGGGGAGCTGTTTTTT.

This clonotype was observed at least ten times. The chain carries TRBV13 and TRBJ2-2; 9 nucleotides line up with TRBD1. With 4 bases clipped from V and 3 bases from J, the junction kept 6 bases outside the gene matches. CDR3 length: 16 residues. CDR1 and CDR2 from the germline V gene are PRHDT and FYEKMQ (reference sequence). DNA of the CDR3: TGTGCCAGCAGCTCGAGACAGGGGGGGGACACCGGGGAGCTGTTTTTT. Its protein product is CASSSRQGGDTGELFF. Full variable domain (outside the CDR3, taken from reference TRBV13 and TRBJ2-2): AAGVIQSPRHLIKEKRETATLKCYPIPRHDTVYWYQQGPGQDPQFLISFYEKMQSDKGSIPDRFSAQQFSDYHSELNMSSLELGDSALYFCASSSRQGGDTGELFFGEGSRLTVL.

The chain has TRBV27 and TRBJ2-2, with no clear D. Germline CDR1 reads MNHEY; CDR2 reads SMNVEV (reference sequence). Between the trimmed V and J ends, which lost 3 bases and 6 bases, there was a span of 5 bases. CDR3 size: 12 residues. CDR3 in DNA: TGTGCCAGCAGTTTTAAGGCCGGGGAGCTGTTTTTT. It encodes CASSFKAGELFF.

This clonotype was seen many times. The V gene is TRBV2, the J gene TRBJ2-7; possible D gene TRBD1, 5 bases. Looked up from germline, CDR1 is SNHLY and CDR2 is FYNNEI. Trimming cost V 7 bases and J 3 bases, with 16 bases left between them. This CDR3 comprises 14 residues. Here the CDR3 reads CASTDQGRSYEQYF. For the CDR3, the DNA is TGTGCCAGCACTGACCAGGGCCGAAGCTACGAGCAGTACTTC. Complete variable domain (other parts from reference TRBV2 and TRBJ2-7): EPEVTQTPSHQVTQMGQEVILRCVPISNHLYFYWYRQILGQKVEFLVSFYNNEISEKSEIFDDQFSVERPDGSNFTLKIRSTKLEDSAMYFCASTDQGRSYEQYFGPGTRLTVT.

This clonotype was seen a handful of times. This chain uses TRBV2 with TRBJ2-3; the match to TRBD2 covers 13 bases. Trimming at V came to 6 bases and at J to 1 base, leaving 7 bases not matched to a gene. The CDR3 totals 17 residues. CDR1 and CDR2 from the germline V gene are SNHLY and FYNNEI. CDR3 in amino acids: CASSELGLAGGTDTQYF. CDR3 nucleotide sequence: TGTGCCAGCAGCGAACTTGGACTAGCGGGAGGCACAGATACGCAGTATTTT.

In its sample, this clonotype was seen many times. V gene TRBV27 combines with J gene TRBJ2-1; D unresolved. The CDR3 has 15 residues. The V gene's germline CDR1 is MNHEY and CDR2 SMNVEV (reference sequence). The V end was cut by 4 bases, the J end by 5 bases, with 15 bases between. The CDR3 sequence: CASSSPSPGNNEQFF. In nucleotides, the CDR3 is TGTGCCAGCAGTTCCCCTTCGCCTGGGAACAATGAGCAGTTCTTC.

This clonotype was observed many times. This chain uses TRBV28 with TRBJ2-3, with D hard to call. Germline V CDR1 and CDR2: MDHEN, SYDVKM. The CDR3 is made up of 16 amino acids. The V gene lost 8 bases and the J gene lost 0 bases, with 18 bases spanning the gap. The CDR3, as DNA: TGTGCCAGCCAAATGCCGGGCCAAACTAGCACAGATACGCAGTATTTT. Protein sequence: CASQMPGQTSTDTQYF.

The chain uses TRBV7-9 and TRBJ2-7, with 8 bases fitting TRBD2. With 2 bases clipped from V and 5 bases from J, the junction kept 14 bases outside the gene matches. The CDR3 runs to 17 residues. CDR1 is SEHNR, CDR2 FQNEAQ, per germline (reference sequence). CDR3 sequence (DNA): TGTGCCAGCAGCTTAACCCACGGCGGGGGGACTACCCACGAGCAGTACTTC. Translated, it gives CASSLTHGGGTTHEQYF.

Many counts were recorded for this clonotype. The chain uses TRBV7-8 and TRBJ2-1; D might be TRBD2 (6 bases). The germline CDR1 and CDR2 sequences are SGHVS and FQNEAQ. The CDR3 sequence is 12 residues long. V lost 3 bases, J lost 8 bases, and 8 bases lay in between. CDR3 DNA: TGTGCCAGCAGCTTTAGCGGAGATGAGCAGTTCTTC. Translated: CASSFSGDEQFF.

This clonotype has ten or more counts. The CDR3 loop is CASGGPTYEQYF. CDR3 sequence (DNA): TGCGCCAGCGGCGGACCCACCTACGAGCAGTACTTC. The rearrangement links TRBV5-1 to TRBJ2-7; D gene ambiguous. The CDR3 runs 12 residues. Germline loops: CDR1 SGHRS, CDR2 YFSETQ. Trimming pared 7 bases from V and 2 bases from J, leaving 10 bases between.

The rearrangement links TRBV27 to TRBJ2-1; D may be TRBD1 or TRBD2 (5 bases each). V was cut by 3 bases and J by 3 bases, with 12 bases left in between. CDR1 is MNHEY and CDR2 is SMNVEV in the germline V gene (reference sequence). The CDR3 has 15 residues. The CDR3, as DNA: TGTGCCAGCAGTTTGATGGGGGTCCGCTACAATGAGCAGTTCTTC. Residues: CASSLMGVRYNEQFF.